Below, 17 T cell receptor beta chains from the same sample are listed, as sequenced in a study of CD4 T cell repertoires in COVID-19. TCRdb's table, derived via immunoSEQ multiplex PCR, lists solely in-frame clones and lacks some. The sample includes 20,000 to 25,000 clones, roughly 91% of them seen just once. Sequencing was done directly on freshly isolated, uncultured memory T cells. The sequencing here drew on central memory CD4+ T cells from blood, taken before the COVID-19 pandemic. The receptor set was obtained from a human donor who had COVID-19.

The chain recombines TRBV7-9 with TRBJ1-2, with D unclear. The CDR3 sequence is 14 residues long. Trimming pared 0 bases from V and 2 bases from J, leaving 7 bases between. Germline V gene lookup returns CDR1 SEHNR and CDR2 FQNEAQ (reference sequence). The CDR3 reads CASSLAWPNYGYTF. The DNA for the CDR3 is TGTGCCAGCAGCTTAGCGTGGCCGAACTATGGCTACACCTTC.

This chain joins TRBV10-1 and TRBJ1-1; maybe TRBD1 (5 bases). This CDR3 comprises 13 residues. The V gene's germline CDR1 is WNHNN and CDR2 SYGVQD (reference sequence). The germline V and J ends were trimmed by 8 bases and 3 bases, with 13 bases remaining between them. The CDR3 nucleotides read TGCGCCAGCCAGGGTAATTTGGACACTGAAGCTTTCTTT. Translating gives CASQGNLDTEAFF.

The J gene is TRBJ2-7, the V gene TRBV7-2; D remains unclear. The CDR3 sequence is 15 residues long. Per the germline V gene, CDR1 is SGHTA and CDR2 is FQGNSA. Trimming shortened V by 0 bases and J by 0 bases, and 9 bases separated the two germline ends. CDR3 in amino acids: CASSLAGSDSYEQYF. The CDR3 bases are TGTGCCAGCAGCTTAGCGGGCAGTGACTCCTACGAGCAGTACTTC.

J is TRBJ2-1 and V is TRBV19; 13 bases map to TRBD2. Trimming cost V 8 bases and J 9 bases; bases outside gene matches: 10. Germline-derived CDR1 and CDR2 are LNHDA and SQIVND (reference sequence). This CDR3 spans 15 amino acids. The CDR3 reads CASYGQRLAGGEQFF. CDR3 DNA: TGTGCCAGTTATGGGCAGAGACTAGCGGGAGGTGAGCAGTTCTTC.

This clone was detected only once. This rearrangement joins TRBV18 to TRBJ1-1; D possibly corresponds to TRBD1 (5 bases). V was trimmed by 0 bases and J by 5 bases, leaving 16 bases between them. Germline-derived CDR1 and CDR2 are KGHSH and LQKENI. The CDR3 has 16 residues. The CDR3 sequence: CASSPPFGGSGTEAFF. The CDR3 DNA sequence: TGTGCCAGCTCACCACCATTCGGGGGTAGTGGGACTGAAGCTTTCTTT.

V gene TRBV7-9 combines with J gene TRBJ1-2; the match to TRBD1 covers 10 bases. V shed 5 bases and J 6 bases; nucleotides not matched to a gene: 6. Per germline, CDR1 SEHNR and CDR2 FQNEAQ (reference sequence). The CDR3 spans 14 residues. The CDR3 reads CASSLTGGGDGYTF. CDR3 nucleotide sequence: TGTGCCAGCAGCCTGACAGGGGGCGGAGATGGCTACACCTTC.

The V gene is TRBV6-1, the J gene TRBJ2-7; possibly TRBD1 for D (5 bases). Trimming removed 6 bases at V and 0 bases at J, with 9 bases between. Per the germline V gene, CDR1 is MNHNS and CDR2 is SASEGT. There are 13 residues in the CDR3. The CDR3 DNA sequence: TGTGCCAGCAGACAGGTCGTCTCCTACGAGCAGTACTTC. Translating gives CASRQVVSYEQYF.

The chain is built from TRBV15 and TRBJ2-5; tentatively, D is TRBD1 (6 bases). Germline loops: CDR1 LNHNV, CDR2 YYDKDF (reference sequence). Deletions cut 0 bases from V and 5 bases from J, with 13 bases between. CDR3 size: 15 residues. CDR3 nucleotide sequence: TGTGCCACCAGCAGAGACCCACAGGGTTGGGAGACCCAGTACTTC. Translating it yields CATSRDPQGWETQYF.

This clone has only one observation. The V gene is TRBV7-2, the J gene TRBJ2-5; 8 bases align to TRBD1. V lost 4 bases and J lost 2; bases outside the gene matches: 3. The CDR3 has 14 residues. Germline V gene data show CDR1 as SGHTA and CDR2 as FQGNSA. The CDR3 nucleotides are TGTGCCAGCAGCTCGGGACAGGCTCAAGAGACCCAGTACTTC. It yields the protein CASSSGQAQETQYF.

J is TRBJ1-6 and V is TRBV30; D perhaps matches TRBD1 (5 bases). V was cut by 0 bases and J by 10 bases, with 10 bases left in between. The CDR3 runs to 13 residues. The germline V gene encodes CDR1 GTSNPN and CDR2 SVGIG (reference sequence). The CDR3 DNA reads as TGTGCCTGGAGTGTCCAGGGAGGGTCACCCCTCCACTTT. This translates into CAWSVQGGSPLHF.

This chain uses TRBV19 with TRBJ2-5, with 10 bases aligning to TRBD2. V gave up 9 bases and J gave up 5 bases; unmatched junction bases: 15. The CDR3 spans 16 residues. The V gene's germline CDR1 is LNHDA and CDR2 SQIVND (reference sequence). The CDR3 DNA sequence: TGTGCCAGCGCCGATCTAGCGGGGGCCCTCGGGGAGACCCAGTACTTC. As protein: CASADLAGALGETQYF.

The chain links TRBV5-1 to TRBJ1-5, with 8 positions matching TRBD1. This CDR3 is 13 amino acids long. V lost 2 bases and J lost 5; bases outside the gene matches: 0. The germline V gene has CDR1 SGHRS and CDR2 YFSETQ. CDR3: CASSLQGDQPQHF. For the CDR3, the DNA is TGCGCCAGCAGCTTACAGGGGGATCAGCCCCAGCATTTT.

CDR3 in DNA: TGTGCCAGCAGCCCGGGACTAGCGGGAGTTGAGCAGTTCTTC. It encodes CASSPGLAGVEQFF. This chain uses TRBV11-3 with TRBJ2-1; 14 nucleotides line up with TRBD2. CDR1 is SGHNT and CDR2 is YENEEA in the germline V gene. V trimming: 5 bases; J trimming: 9 bases; junction bases outside the gene matches: 3. The CDR3 is made up of 14 amino acids.

The CDR3 loop reads CASSLDRDGKLFF. The CDR3 DNA is TGTGCCAGCAGCCTGGACAGGGACGGAAAACTGTTTTTT. This chain joins TRBV6-1 and TRBJ1-4, with 8 bases that match TRBD1. J gave up 10 bases and V 6 bases, and 7 bases lay outside the gene matches. The germline CDR1 and CDR2 sequences are MNHNS and SASEGT. The CDR3 contains 13 residues.

The chain recombines TRBV30 with TRBJ1-5; 8 positions match TRBD1. Germline loops: CDR1 GTSNPN, CDR2 SVGIG (reference sequence). The trim removed 3 bases at V and 7 bases at J, leaving 11 bases unmatched. This CDR3 contains 15 residues. The CDR3 bases are TGTGCCTGGAGGAACCAGGGGGCACCGGGGCAGCCCCAGCATTTT. Its translation is CAWRNQGAPGQPQHF.

The gene calls are TRBV19 and TRBJ1-6; TRBD1 matches at 8 bases. Germline V CDR1 and CDR2: LNHDA, SQIVND (reference sequence). This CDR3 is 15 amino acids long. J was trimmed by 5 bases and V by 2 bases; bases with no gene match: 2. The CDR3 sequence: CASSIQGAHNSPLHF. In DNA form, the CDR3 reads TGTGCCAGTAGTATACAGGGGGCTCATAATTCACCCCTCCACTTT.

The chain carries TRBV6-5 and TRBJ2-2, with a tentative D call TRBD1 (5 bases). Germline V CDR1 and CDR2: MNHEY, SVGAGI. This CDR3 has 16 residues. Trimming left V 6 bases short and J 6 bases short, with 20 bases between. The DNA of the CDR3 is TGTGCCAGCAGGTACCAGGGTGGCGTAGGCGCCGGGGAGCTGTTTTTT. This translates into CASRYQGGVGAGELFF.